The rows below give T cell receptor beta chains drawn from one sample of a study of shared clonotypes between healthy human individuals. Method: immunoSEQ multiplex PCR; TCRdb's copy keeps in-frame clones and lacks some. Of roughly 550,000 clones listed, 95% to 96% were seen once; the top ten hold over 0.09%. Sequencing was carried out using naive CD8+ T cells sorted from blood. Receptors originate from a woman aged 25 to 39 in good health. Both conserved end residues are trimmed from each CDR3. The D gene is left open where the match is weak. Clone size appears in some rows only: once, few, many, or a class for an expanded clone.

V gene	J gene	clone size	D gene	CDR3 protein
TRBV7-2	TRBJ1-1	.	.	ASSPREGRRAF
TRBV10-2	TRBJ1-2	.	TRBD1	ASSDWAGGNYGYT
TRBV19	TRBJ2-1	.	.	ASTPGGSYNEQF
TRBV7-8	TRBJ1-3	once	TRBD1	ASSFRQGARNTIY
TRBV19	TRBJ2-5	.	.	ASSIGSYGEQY
TRBV7-9	TRBJ2-1	.	.	ASSPTGTLYNEQF
TRBV10-3	TRBJ2-7	.	.	AIRRDSNYEQY
TRBV5-1	TRBJ2-1	.	TRBD2	ASSAETSGTIGDEQF
TRBV6-5	TRBJ1-1	.	.	ASSYLEKMGEAF
TRBV7-9	TRBJ1-1	.	.	ASSLATGVHTEAF
TRBV19	TRBJ1-2	.	TRBD1	ASSREQGAHGYT
TRBV13	TRBJ2-2	.	.	ASSPSTGELF
TRBV7-8	TRBJ2-1	.	TRBD2	ASSPGGLAGSHEQF
TRBV5-5	TRBJ1-4	.	TRBD1	ASSWDSGNEKLF
TRBV14	TRBJ2-5	.	TRBD1	ASSPKPPHRGLVETQY
TRBV28	TRBJ2-3	.	TRBD1	ASTMGQGVADTQY
TRBV6-1	TRBJ1-5	once	.	ASSESRGTGQPQH
TRBV20-1	TRBJ2-7	.	.	SADDDYEQY
TRBV6-1	TRBJ1-2	.	.	ASSDPWDTNGYT
TRBV27	TRBJ2-5	.	TRBD2	ASSLFGAGGIETQY
TRBV5-4	TRBJ2-2	few	.	AILNGNTGELF
TRBV5-6	TRBJ2-7	.	.	ASSLAGTPYEQY
TRBV27	TRBJ2-1	.	.	ASSWGEVSNEQF
TRBV4-2	TRBJ2-1	.	.	ASSQVSRERDEQF
TRBV9	TRBJ2-7	.	.	ASSEGGEVSSYEQY
TRBV6-5	TRBJ2-7	.	TRBD2	ASRESGRAPYEQY
TRBV15	TRBJ1-5	.	.	ATSSGQTQVAQH
TRBV6-5	TRBJ2-2	.	.	ASSGFVLNTGELF
TRBV6-1	TRBJ2-3	.	TRBD1	ASSEAVGDRGVVDTQY
TRBV9	TRBJ2-3	.	TRBD2	ASSLPSGRSDTQY
TRBV27	TRBJ2-1	.	.	ASSSLGLSSYNEQF